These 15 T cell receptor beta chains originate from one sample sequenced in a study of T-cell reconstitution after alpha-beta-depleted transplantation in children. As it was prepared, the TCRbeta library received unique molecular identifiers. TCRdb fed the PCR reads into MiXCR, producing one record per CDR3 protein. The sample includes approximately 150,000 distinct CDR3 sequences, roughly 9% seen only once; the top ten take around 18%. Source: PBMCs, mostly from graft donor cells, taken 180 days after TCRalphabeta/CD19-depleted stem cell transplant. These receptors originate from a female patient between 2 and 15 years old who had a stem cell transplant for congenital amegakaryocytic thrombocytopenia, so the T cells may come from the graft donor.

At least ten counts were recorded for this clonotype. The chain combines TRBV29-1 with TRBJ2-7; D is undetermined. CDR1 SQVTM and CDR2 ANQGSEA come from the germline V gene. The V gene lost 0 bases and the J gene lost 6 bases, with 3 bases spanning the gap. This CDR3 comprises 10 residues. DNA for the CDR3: TGCAGCGTTGAAGAAGCCGAGCAGTACTTC. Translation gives CSVEEAEQYF.

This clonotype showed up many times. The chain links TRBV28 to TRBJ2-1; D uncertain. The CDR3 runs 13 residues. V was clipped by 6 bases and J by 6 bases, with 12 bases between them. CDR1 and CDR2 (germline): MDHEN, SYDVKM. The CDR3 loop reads CASRPPLGNEQFF. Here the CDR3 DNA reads TGTGCCAGCAGGCCCCCTCTGGGCAATGAGCAGTTCTTC.

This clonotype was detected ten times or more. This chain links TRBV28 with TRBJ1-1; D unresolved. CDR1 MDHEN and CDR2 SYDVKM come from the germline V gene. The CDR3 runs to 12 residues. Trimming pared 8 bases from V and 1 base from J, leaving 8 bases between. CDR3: CASLTENTEAFF. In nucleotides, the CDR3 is TGTGCCAGCCTCACAGAGAACACTGAAGCTTTCTTT.

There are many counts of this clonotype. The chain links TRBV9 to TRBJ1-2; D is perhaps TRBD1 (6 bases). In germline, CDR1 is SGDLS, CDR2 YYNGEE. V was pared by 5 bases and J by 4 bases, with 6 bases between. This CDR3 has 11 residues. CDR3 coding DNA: TGTGCCAGCAGGGGGGCCTATGGCTACACCTTC. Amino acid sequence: CASRGAYGYTF.

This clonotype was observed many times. CDR3 nucleotides: TGTGCCAGCAGCATTCTCCCGGGACTAGCGGCCGGGGAGCTGTTTTTT. Translated: CASSILPGLAAGELFF. The rearrangement uses TRBV7-3 and TRBJ2-2; 11 nucleotides agree with TRBD2. Germline V gene sequence: CDR1 SGHTA, CDR2 FQGTGA. The CDR3 loop spans 16 amino acids. V was clipped by 5 bases and J by 6 bases; unmatched bases: 8.

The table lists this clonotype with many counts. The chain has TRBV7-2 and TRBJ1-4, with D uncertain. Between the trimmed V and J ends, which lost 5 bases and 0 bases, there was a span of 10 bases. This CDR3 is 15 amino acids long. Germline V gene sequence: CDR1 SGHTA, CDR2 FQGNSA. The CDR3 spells CASSPARSTNEKLFF. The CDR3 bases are TGTGCCAGCAGCCCAGCACGATCAACTAATGAAAAACTGTTTTTT.

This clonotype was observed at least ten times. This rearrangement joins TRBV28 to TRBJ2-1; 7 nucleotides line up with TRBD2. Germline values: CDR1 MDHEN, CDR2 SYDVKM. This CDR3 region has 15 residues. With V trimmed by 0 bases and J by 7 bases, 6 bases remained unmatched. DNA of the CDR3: TGTGCCAGCAGTTTATGGCGGGAGAGGGGTAATGAGCAGTTCTTC. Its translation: CASSLWRERGNEQFF.

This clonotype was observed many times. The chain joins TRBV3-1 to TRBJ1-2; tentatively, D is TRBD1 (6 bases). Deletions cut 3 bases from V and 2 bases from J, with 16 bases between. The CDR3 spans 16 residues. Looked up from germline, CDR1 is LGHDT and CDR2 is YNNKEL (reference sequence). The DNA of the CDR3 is TGTGCCAGCAGCCAGAGGGGGGGTGGGCAGAACTATGGCTACACCTTC. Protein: CASSQRGGGQNYGYTF.

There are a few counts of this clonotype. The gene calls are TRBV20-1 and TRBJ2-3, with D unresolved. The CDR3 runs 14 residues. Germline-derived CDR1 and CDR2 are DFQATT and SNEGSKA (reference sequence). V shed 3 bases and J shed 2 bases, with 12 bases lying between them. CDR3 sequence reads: CSASVAKITDTQYF. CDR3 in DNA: TGCAGTGCTAGCGTCGCGAAAATCACAGATACGCAGTATTTT.

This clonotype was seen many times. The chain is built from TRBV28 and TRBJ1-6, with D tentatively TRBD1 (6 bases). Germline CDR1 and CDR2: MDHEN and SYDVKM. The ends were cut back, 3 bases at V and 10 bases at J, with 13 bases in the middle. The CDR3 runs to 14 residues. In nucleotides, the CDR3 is TGTGCCAGCAGTTTGTTAGGGGGAAGATCACCCCTCCACTTT. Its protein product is CASSLLGGRSPLHF.

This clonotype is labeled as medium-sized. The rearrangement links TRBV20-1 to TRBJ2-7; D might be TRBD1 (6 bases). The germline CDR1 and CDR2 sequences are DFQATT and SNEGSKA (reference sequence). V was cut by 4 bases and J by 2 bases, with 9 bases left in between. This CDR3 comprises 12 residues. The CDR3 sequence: CSAKGHPYEQYF. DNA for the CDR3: TGCAGTGCTAAGGGACACCCCTACGAGCAGTACTTC.

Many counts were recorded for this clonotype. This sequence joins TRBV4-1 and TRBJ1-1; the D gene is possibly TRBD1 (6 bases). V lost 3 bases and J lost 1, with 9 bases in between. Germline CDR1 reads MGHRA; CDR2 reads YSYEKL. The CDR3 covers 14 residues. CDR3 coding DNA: TGCGCCAGCAGCCAGATGACAGGGAACACTGAAGCTTTCTTT. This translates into CASSQMTGNTEAFF.

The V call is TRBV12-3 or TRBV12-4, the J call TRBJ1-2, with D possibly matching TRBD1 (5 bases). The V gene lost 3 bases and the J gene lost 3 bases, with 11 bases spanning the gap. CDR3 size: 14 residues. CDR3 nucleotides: TGTGCCAGCAGTTTTAAGGGGAGCCACTATGGCTACACCTTC. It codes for CASSFKGSHYGYTF.

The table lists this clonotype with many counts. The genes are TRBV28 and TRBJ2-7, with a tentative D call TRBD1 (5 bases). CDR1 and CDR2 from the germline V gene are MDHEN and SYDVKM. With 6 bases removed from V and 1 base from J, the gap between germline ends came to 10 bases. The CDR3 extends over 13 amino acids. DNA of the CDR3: TGTGCCAGCAGCCAACAGGCTTCCTACGAGCAGTACTTC. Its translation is CASSQQASYEQYF.

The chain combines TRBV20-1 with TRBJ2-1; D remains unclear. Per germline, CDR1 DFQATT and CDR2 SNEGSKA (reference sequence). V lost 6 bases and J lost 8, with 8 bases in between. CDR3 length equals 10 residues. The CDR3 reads CSARKDEQFF. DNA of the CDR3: TGCAGTGCAAGAAAGGATGAGCAGTTCTTC.